These 17 T cell receptor beta chains came from one sample sequenced in a study of blood T cells in healthy people across ages. A second 7 to 11 cycle PCR used barcoded and J-beta primers. In TCRdb, the 5' RACE reads were re-called with MiXCR into one record per CDR3 protein. The data hold over 1.5 million distinct CDR3 sequences, with about 50% observed a single time. Sequenced: blood. The receptors stem from a middle-aged woman in good health.

The chain links TRBV7-2 to TRBJ2-1, with TRBD2 identical over 7 bases. Germline CDR1 SGHTA, CDR2 FQGNSA. The CDR3 extends over 15 amino acids. V was clipped by 5 bases and J by 5 bases; unmatched bases: 9. The CDR3 region has the DNA TGTGCCAGCAGCCCGGGGGGATTTTACGACAATGAGCAGTTCTTC. It specifies CASSPGGFYDNEQFF.

The chain is built from TRBV6-5 and TRBJ2-1; D is undetermined. Trimming pared 6 bases from V and 6 bases from J, leaving 21 bases between. Germline V lookup: CDR1 MNHEY, CDR2 SVGAGI. CDR3 length: 16 residues. The CDR3 here is CASRPPLRLPGNEQFF. The CDR3 coding sequence is TGTGCCAGCAGACCCCCCCTAAGACTCCCGGGCAATGAGCAGTTCTTC.

This chain uses TRBV7-2 with TRBJ2-5, with TRBD1 identical over 11 bases. Germline V gene lookup returns CDR1 SGHTA and CDR2 FQGNSA. V shed 5 bases, J shed 5 bases, and the junction held 7 bases outside the gene matches. There are 15 residues in the CDR3. The CDR3 loop is CASSGTGGILETQYF. In nucleotides, the CDR3 is TGTGCCAGCAGCGGGACAGGGGGAATTTTGGAGACCCAGTACTTC.

The chain has TRBV7-2 and TRBJ2-7, with TRBD2 identical over 9 bases. The DNA end favors TRBJ2-5, so the J call may be wrong. The length of the CDR3 is 15 residues. The V gene's germline CDR1 is SGHTA and CDR2 FQGNSA. The CDR3 DNA reads as TGTGCCAGCAGCCTCACCGGGACTAGCTTTGAGACCCAGTACTTC. Amino acids: CASSLTGTSFETQYF.

The genes are TRBV6-5 and TRBJ2-4; D uncertain. The CDR3 spans 15 residues. Trimming stripped 6 bases from V and 0 bases from J, with 12 bases between. Germline V lookup: CDR1 MNHEY, CDR2 SVGAGI. The CDR3 DNA sequence: TGTGCCAGCAGCCGACAAGCAGTAGCCAAAAACATTCAGTACTTC. Protein product: CASSRQAVAKNIQYF.

The chain has TRBV7-2 and TRBJ2-3, with D possibly being TRBD1 or TRBD2 (5 bases each). Germline values: CDR1 SGHTA, CDR2 FQGNSA. This CDR3 has 15 residues. Trimming pared 0 bases from V and 14 bases from J, leaving 21 bases between. The CDR3 region has the DNA TGTGCCAGCAGCTTAGCCGGGACCAGCATTCTATCGTTGTATTTT. Its translation: CASSLAGTSILSLYF.

This clonotype has just one count. V and J are TRBV20-1 and TRBJ2-1; D possibly corresponds to TRBD2 (5 bases). The CDR3 sequence is 14 residues long. The germline V gene has CDR1 DFQATT and CDR2 SNEGSKA (reference sequence). V lost 0 bases to trimming and J lost 7 bases, with 13 bases between them. The CDR3 region is CSARDQLAMNEQFF. The CDR3 DNA reads TGCAGTGCTAGAGATCAGCTAGCTATGAATGAGCAGTTCTTC.

The chain has TRBV5-1 and TRBJ2-6, with 7 bases lining up with TRBD2. The CDR3 covers 18 residues. Germline assignment: CDR1 SGHRS and CDR2 YFSETQ. Germline trimming cut 4 bases from V and 0 bases from J; bases unmatched to any gene: 10. CDR3 protein: CASSTYGGGSSGANVLTF. Here the CDR3 DNA reads TGCGCCAGCAGCACATACGGCGGGGGTTCCTCTGGGGCCAACGTCCTGACTTTC. Variable domain in full (rest from reference TRBV5-1 and TRBJ2-6): KAGVTQTPRYLIKTRGQQVTLSCSPISGHRSVSWYQQTPGQGLQFLFEYFSETQRNKGNFPGRFSGRQFSNSRSEMNVSTLELGDSALYLCASSTYGGGSSGANVLTFGAGSRLTVL.

On this clonotype itself: A read error may be the cause here, since a much bigger clone is one base away. This chain uses TRBV4-3 with TRBJ2-3, with a possible D match to TRBD1 (6 bases). This CDR3 region has 17 residues. CDR1 and CDR2 (germline): LGHNA, YSLEER. CDR3 in amino acids: CAGSQTGTHLSTDTQYF. The DNA for the CDR3 is TGCGCCGGCAGCCAGACCGGGACACACTTAAGCACAGATACGCAGTATTTT.

V is TRBV12-3 or TRBV12-4 and J is TRBJ2-3; TRBD2 matches 7 bases. V dropped 1 base and J dropped 1; count of bases not matched to a gene: 5. There are 16 residues in the CDR3. The CDR3 sequence: CASSLEISGGTDTQYF. The CDR3 nucleotides read TGTGCCAGCAGTTTAGAGATCAGCGGGGGCACAGATACGCAGTATTTT.

In this sample, this clonotype turned up a few times. This rearrangement joins TRBV27 to TRBJ2-7, with D tentatively TRBD2 (6 bases). Trimming took off 5 bases at V and 10 bases at J, with 21 bases between the two ends. Germline V gives CDR1 MNHEY, CDR2 SMNVEV (reference sequence). This CDR3 spans 14 amino acids. CDR3 residues: CASSEGLALETQYF. CDR3 coding DNA: TGTGCCAGCAGTGAGGGACTGGCTCTCGAAACCCAGTACTTC.

V and J are TRBV25-1 and TRBJ1-1; a weak D match, TRBD1 (6 bases). Trimming removed 7 bases from V and 5 bases from J, with 17 bases in between. Germline assignment: CDR1 MGHDK and CDR2 SYGVNS. This CDR3 region has 14 residues. The CDR3 DNA reads as TGTGCCAGCAAACAGGGAGGGGCAAGTACTGAAGCTTTCTTT. Protein: CASKQGGASTEAFF.

The J gene is TRBJ2-1, the V gene TRBV13; TRBD1 is a possible D gene (8 bases). V was pared by 2 bases and J by 2 bases, with 13 bases between. The CDR3 runs 16 residues. Germline lookup yields CDR1 PRHDT and CDR2 FYEKMQ (reference sequence). In nucleotides, the CDR3 is TGTGCCAGCAGCTTACAGGGGGCGGGGGCCTACAATGAGCAGTTCTTC. This encodes CASSLQGAGAYNEQFF.

In its sample, this clonotype was seen a few times. V is TRBV2 and J is TRBJ2-1; TRBD2 matches 9 bases. In germline, CDR1 is SNHLY, CDR2 FYNNEI. The CDR3 totals 13 residues. Trimming removed 7 bases from V and 4 bases from J; junction bases left unmatched: 2. The CDR3 nucleotides are TGTGCCAGCACTAGCGGGGTTTACAATGAGCAGTTCTTC. This codes for CASTSGVYNEQFF.

The CDR3 loop is CSASAEMALTDTQYF. The CDR3 DNA is TGCAGTGCTAGCGCTGAGATGGCACTTACAGATACGCAGTATTTT. The chain combines TRBV20-1 with TRBJ2-3; D is uncertain. The germline V gene has CDR1 DFQATT and CDR2 SNEGSKA (reference sequence). This CDR3 region has 15 residues. V lost 3 bases and J 3 bases, leaving 16 bases between the germline ends.

The CDR3 DNA sequence: TGTGCCAGCAGCAGGGACAGGGGGTCAGCTAACTATGGCTACACCTTC. It translates to CASSRDRGSANYGYTF. The V gene is TRBV5-6, the J gene TRBJ1-2; TRBD1 agrees at 11 bases. After removal of 4 bases from V and 0 bases from J, the junction contained 5 bases not matched to a gene. In germline, CDR1 is SGHDT, CDR2 YYEEEE. The CDR3 is 16 amino acids.

The CDR3 region has the DNA TGTGCCAGCAGTTCCTCAAATCCTTACGAGCAGTACTTC. Translation: CASSSSNPYEQYF. V gene TRBV6-2 or TRBV6-3 combines with J gene TRBJ2-5; no clear D. The J call is doubtful: the DNA matches TRBJ2-7 better. Per germline, CDR1 MNHEY and CDR2 SVGEGT. The CDR3 has 13 residues.